A single sample gave rise to the 24 T cell receptor beta chains below, sequenced in a study of T cell responses to AZD1222 COVID-19 vaccine. Profiled with immunoSEQ multiplex PCR; TCRdb holds only in-frame clones, not every one. Among 57,000 or so clones listed, about three quarters were seen once. The sequencing here drew on peripheral blood, taken 28 days after the second AZD1222 dose. The receptors here all came from an adult who received the AZD1222 COVID-19 vaccine.

This sequence joins TRBV9 and TRBJ1-2; D is possibly TRBD1 (5 bases). CDR1 and CDR2 (germline): SGDLS, YYNGEE. This CDR3 has 14 amino acids. V was pared by 3 bases and J by 4 bases, with 13 bases between. The DNA of the CDR3 is TGTGCCAGCAGCGCCCGATCCGGGACCTATGGCTACACCTTC. Protein product: CASSARSGTYGYTF.

The rearrangement links TRBV28 to TRBJ2-1; a weak D match, TRBD1 (6 bases). Trimming left V 7 bases short and J 0 bases short, with 19 bases between. CDR3 length: 17 residues. Germline CDR1 reads MDHEN; CDR2 reads SYDVKM. The CDR3 DNA reads as TGTGCCAGCACCTCTGGACAGCTGGACCGCTCCTACAATGAGCAGTTCTTC. This codes for CASTSGQLDRSYNEQFF.

The chain couples TRBV10-3 to TRBJ1-3; D unresolved. The CDR3 is made up of 15 amino acids. Trimming took 0 bases from V and 2 from J, leaving 8 bases between them. Per the germline V gene, CDR1 is ENHRY and CDR2 is SYGVKD. The CDR3 DNA sequence: TGTGCCATCAGTGAGTCCGGCGGGGCTGGAAACACCATATATTTT. Translation: CAISESGGAGNTIYF.

This sequence joins TRBV18 and TRBJ2-1; D perhaps matches TRBD1 (5 bases). The CDR3 totals 13 residues. The germline gives CDR1 KGHSH, CDR2 LQKENI. The V gene lost 3 bases and the J gene lost 4 bases, with 7 bases spanning the gap. The CDR3: CASSPTGYNEQFF. For the CDR3, the DNA is TGTGCCAGCTCACCCACAGGATACAATGAGCAGTTCTTC.

The CDR3 DNA reads as TGTGCCAGCAGTGAAGACAGGGGAAGCACCGGGGAGCTGTTTTTT. Protein sequence: CASSEDRGSTGELFF. This chain joins TRBV28 and TRBJ2-2, with 8 bases lining up with TRBD1. The CDR3 consists of 15 residues. The J segment lost 4 bases and the V segment lost 5 bases, leaving 6 bases of the junction unmatched. Germline-derived CDR1 and CDR2 are MDHEN and SYDVKM.

The rearrangement uses TRBV12-5 and TRBJ2-5; tentative D call: TRBD1 (5 bases). Trimming removed 7 bases from V and 0 bases from J, with 12 bases in between. Germline-derived CDR1 and CDR2 are LGHNT and FRNRAP. The CDR3 runs 14 residues. The CDR3 spells CASAAPGYQETQYF. In DNA, the CDR3 is TGTGCTAGTGCGGCCCCAGGGTACCAAGAGACCCAGTACTTC. The full variable domain, in which reference TRBV12-5 and TRBJ2-5 provide the parts outside the CDR3, is DARVTQTPRHKVTEMGQEVTMRCQPILGHNTVFWYRQTMMQGLELLAYFRNRAPLDDSGMPKDRFSAEMPDATLATLKIQPSEPRDSAVYFCASAAPGYQETQYFGPGTRLLVL.

The chain has TRBV6-5 and TRBJ2-7, with 9 positions matching TRBD1. This CDR3 contains 14 residues. V trimming: 4 bases; J trimming: 6 bases; junction bases outside the gene matches: 7. The germline V gene encodes CDR1 MNHEY and CDR2 SVGAGI. The CDR3 nucleotides read TGTGCCAGCAGTTCCCGGGACAGGGCTGTCGAGCAGTACTTC. It encodes CASSSRDRAVEQYF.

The chain recombines TRBV10-3 with TRBJ1-5, with 7 bases that match TRBD1. J was trimmed by 1 base and V by 5 bases; bases with no gene match: 5. There are 15 residues in the CDR3. Per the germline V gene, CDR1 is ENHRY and CDR2 is SYGVKD. CDR3 residues: CAISSGTESNQPQHF. The CDR3 DNA reads as TGTGCCATCAGTTCCGGGACAGAGAGCAATCAGCCCCAGCATTTT.

The chain recombines TRBV5-8 with TRBJ1-5; 9 positions match TRBD1. With 4 bases clipped from V and 1 base from J, the junction kept 9 bases outside the gene matches. Germline CDR1 and CDR2: SGHTS and YDEGEE. The CDR3 extends over 17 amino acids. DNA of the CDR3: TGTGCCAGCAGCGCACGAAAAGGGACAGGGAGCAATCAGCCCCAGCATTTT. Translated: CASSARKGTGSNQPQHF.

The chain combines TRBV6-1 with TRBJ1-5; D is unresolved. Trimming removed 1 base at V and 9 bases at J, with 19 bases between. The CDR3 is 16 residues long. CDR1 is MNHNS and CDR2 is SASEGT in the germline V gene. CDR3 in amino acids: CASSEGPERPWRPQHF. CDR3 DNA: TGTGCCAGCAGTGAAGGTCCGGAGCGGCCTTGGAGGCCCCAGCATTTT.

The V and J genes are TRBV7-9 and TRBJ2-3; 10 nucleotides align to TRBD2. This CDR3 is 16 amino acids long. CDR1 and CDR2 (germline): SEHNR, FQNEAQ (reference sequence). V lost 2 bases, J lost 2 bases, and 4 bases stayed unmatched. CDR3: CASSLLSGGATDTQYF. As DNA, the CDR3 is TGTGCCAGCAGCTTATTAAGCGGGGGGGCCACAGATACGCAGTATTTT.

This sequence joins TRBV3-1 (or the pseudogene TRBV3-2) and TRBJ1-3, with D maybe TRBD1 (5 bases). The length of the CDR3 is 15 residues. Trimming removed 3 bases from V and 1 base from J, with 10 bases in between. Germline lookup yields CDR1 LGHDT and CDR2 YNNKEL (reference sequence). DNA of the CDR3: TGTGCCAGCAGCCATACAGGATCTTCTGGAAACACCATATATTTT. Protein product: CASSHTGSSGNTIYF.

The rearrangement uses TRBV11-2 and TRBJ2-2; possibly TRBD1 or TRBD2 for D (5 bases each). Germline V CDR1 and CDR2: SGHAT, FQNNGV. Deletions cut 0 bases from V and 10 bases from J, with 21 bases between. CDR3 length: 17 residues. The CDR3 DNA follows: TGTGCCAGCAGCTTAGACCGACCTCACAGGAGGTTGTCGGAGCTGTTTTTT. Amino acids: CASSLDRPHRRLSELFF.

V gene TRBV19 combines with J gene TRBJ1-2; 8 positions agree with TRBD1. The germline gives CDR1 LNHDA, CDR2 SQIVND (reference sequence). The CDR3 has 13 residues. V shed 5 bases, J shed 3 bases, and the junction held 2 bases outside the gene matches. Here the CDR3 reads CASSPQGDYGYTF. The CDR3 DNA sequence: TGTGCCAGTAGTCCACAGGGGGACTATGGCTACACCTTC.

The J gene is TRBJ2-1, the V gene TRBV18, with a possible D match to TRBD1 (6 bases). Trimming removed 1 base at V and 5 bases at J, with 9 bases between. The CDR3 length is 14 residues. Germline lookup yields CDR1 KGHSH and CDR2 LQKENI. This CDR3 reads CASSPRRDNNEQFF. The CDR3 DNA is TGTGCCAGCTCACCACGCCGGGACAACAATGAGCAGTTCTTC.

The J gene is TRBJ2-1, the V gene TRBV11-2; 11 positions match TRBD2. The CDR3 length is 13 residues. CDR1 and CDR2 from the germline V gene are SGHAT and FQNNGV. With 4 bases clipped from V and 10 bases from J, the junction kept 3 bases outside the gene matches. CDR3 nucleotide sequence: TGTGCCAGCAGCTCCCGACTAGCGGGGGAGCAGTTCTTC. This encodes CASSSRLAGEQFF.

V usage is TRBV28 and J usage is TRBJ1-2; 7 nucleotides agree with TRBD1. This CDR3 region has 14 residues. Germline-derived CDR1 and CDR2 are MDHEN and SYDVKM. The J segment lost 5 bases and the V segment lost 8 bases, leaving 11 bases of the junction unmatched. The CDR3 loop is CASDERGLLYGYTF. The DNA of the CDR3 is TGTGCCAGCGATGAGAGGGGGCTCCTTTATGGCTACACCTTC.

V gene TRBV28 combines with J gene TRBJ1-6; the D gene is possibly TRBD1 (5 bases). This CDR3 has 14 residues. Trimming pared 6 bases from V and 6 bases from J, leaving 12 bases between. Germline values: CDR1 MDHEN, CDR2 SYDVKM. CDR3 nucleotides: TGTGCCAGCAGGTTGGGCAGGGCTAATTCACCCCTCCACTTT. It yields the protein CASRLGRANSPLHF. Drawing the rest from reference TRBV28 and TRBJ1-6, the complete variable domain is DVKVTQSSRYLVKRTGEKVFLECVQDMDHENMFWYRQDPGLGLRLIYFSYDVKMKEKGDIPEGYSVSREKKERFSLILESASTNQTSMYLCASRLGRANSPLHFGNGTRLTVT.

The chain combines TRBV19 with TRBJ1-6; 10 positions agree with TRBD1. With 6 bases clipped from V and 9 bases from J, the junction kept 11 bases outside the gene matches. The CDR3 contains 16 residues. Germline assignment: CDR1 LNHDA and CDR2 SQIVND (reference sequence). CDR3 residues: CASRVTGTGAGSPLHF. In nucleotides, the CDR3 is TGTGCCAGTAGGGTCACCGGGACAGGGGCGGGTTCACCCCTCCACTTT.

In this sample, this clone turned up a few times. The chain joins TRBV19 to TRBJ2-2, with unresolved D. This CDR3 region has 14 residues. V dropped 3 bases and J dropped 1 base, with 6 bases sitting between them. Germline assignment: CDR1 LNHDA and CDR2 SQIVND (reference sequence). This chain's CDR3 is CASSIVLNTGELFF. For the CDR3, the DNA is TGTGCCAGTAGTATTGTTTTGAACACCGGGGAGCTGTTTTTT. Together with reference TRBV19 and TRBJ2-2, the CDR3 gives the full variable domain: DGGITQSPKYLFRKEGQNVTLSCEQNLNHDAMYWYRQDPGQGLRLIYYSQIVNDFQKGDIAEGYSVSREKKESFPLTVTSAQKNPTAFYLCASSIVLNTGELFFGEGSRLTVL.

The rearrangement links TRBV28 to TRBJ1-1, with a possible D match to TRBD1 (5 bases). V was pared by 6 bases and J by 1 base, with 12 bases between. Germline CDR1 reads MDHEN; CDR2 reads SYDVKM. The CDR3 loop spans 14 amino acids. DNA for the CDR3: TGTGCCAGCAGCACAGTGGGGACGAACACTGAAGCTTTCTTT. Its protein product is CASSTVGTNTEAFF.

The genes are TRBV28 and TRBJ1-1, with D maybe TRBD1 (6 bases). There are 14 residues in the CDR3. V was pared by 5 bases and J by 4 bases, with 14 bases between. Germline-derived CDR1 and CDR2 are MDHEN and SYDVKM. CDR3 residues: CASSPPQGITEAFF. The CDR3 region has the DNA TGTGCCAGCAGTCCCCCGCAGGGGATCACTGAAGCTTTCTTT.

Only a few counts were recorded for this clone. This chain connects TRBV11-2 to TRBJ1-6, with D unresolved. Trimming cost V 0 bases and J 6 bases, with 12 bases left between them. Germline loops: CDR1 SGHAT, CDR2 FQNNGV. The CDR3 covers 16 residues. The CDR3 region has the DNA TGTGCCAGCAGCTTAGACCCATCGCCATTTAATTCACCCCTCCACTTT. Residues: CASSLDPSPFNSPLHF.

V is TRBV6-1 and J is TRBJ2-7; D is unresolved. The CDR3 runs to 12 residues. The germline V gene encodes CDR1 MNHNS and CDR2 SASEGT. Trimming left V 1 base short and J 2 bases short, with 3 bases between. DNA for the CDR3: TGTGCCAGCAGTGAAGGGGCCTACGAGCAGTACTTC. Its translation is CASSEGAYEQYF.